The rows below give T cell receptor beta chains drawn from one sample of a study of OX40 agonist ivuxolimab in advanced cancers. TCRdb's table, derived via immunoSEQ multiplex PCR, lists solely in-frame clones and lacks some. Here the sample spans about 120,000 clones, roughly nine tenths being singletons. The sample in question was CD4+ or CD8+ T cells sorted from blood, obtained in a trial of the OX40 agonist ivuxolimab. The receptors come from an adult with an advanced solid tumor such as melanoma, head and neck, liver or kidney cancer. The CDR3 runs from the conserved cysteine through the conserved F or W. Fields, in order: D gene, clone size, V gene, J gene, CDR3 DNA, CDR3 protein. D genes are given only for firm matches. The size entry is marked missing in some rows and otherwise reads once, few, many or a size class.

D: NA; size: NA; V: TRBV6-5; J: TRBJ1-2; DNA: TGTGCCAGCAGTTACTATAATGGCTACACCTTC; CDR3: CASSYYNGYTF
D: TRBD1; size: NA; V: TRBV5-4; J: TRBJ2-7; DNA: TGTGCCAGCAGCTTGACGGGACAGGTAAACTTCGAGCAGTACTTC; CDR3: CASSLTGQVNFEQYF
D: TRBD1; size: NA; V: TRBV28; J: TRBJ1-5; DNA: TGTGCCAGCAGTTCGAGCGGACAGGGGTGGAGCAATCAGCCCCAGCATTTT; CDR3: CASSSSGQGWSNQPQHF
D: NA; size: NA; V: TRBV19; J: TRBJ1-6; DNA: TGTGCCAGCCGGGACTTTAGCTCCTATAATTCACCCCTCCACTTT; CDR3: CASRDFSSYNSPLHF
D: NA; size: NA; V: TRBV6-1; J: TRBJ1-5; DNA: TGTGCCAGCAGTCAGATTAGCAATCAGCCCCAGCATTTT; CDR3: CASSQISNQPQHF
D: NA; size: once; V: TRBV30; J: TRBJ2-1; DNA: TGTGCCTGGAGTGTACTCAAGGGATACAATGAGCAGTTCTTC; CDR3: CAWSVLKGYNEQFF
D: NA; size: NA; V: TRBV5-6; J: TRBJ2-7; DNA: TGTGCCAGCAGCCCAATCAGGGTGGAGAGATACGAGCAGTACTTC; CDR3: CASSPIRVERYEQYF
D: NA; size: once; V: TRBV18; J: TRBJ2-3; DNA: TGTGCCAGCTCACCACCAGTTGTGGATACGCAGTATTTT; CDR3: CASSPPVVDTQYF
D: TRBD1; size: NA; V: TRBV7-2; J: TRBJ2-7; DNA: TGTGCCAGCAGCCCAAACCTAGGGGGCCCCCGTGAAGGGCAGTACTTC; CDR3: CASSPNLGGPREGQYF
D: NA; size: NA; V: TRBV30; J: TRBJ1-1; DNA: TGTGCCTGGAGTTCCAGACGGGTTCCGAACACTGAAGCTTTCTTT; CDR3: CAWSSRRVPNTEAFF
D: TRBD2; size: NA; V: TRBV7-6; J: TRBJ2-1; DNA: TGTGCCAGCAGCAGTAGCGGGGGGCGACACAATGAGCAGTTCTTC; CDR3: CASSSSGGRHNEQFF
D: NA; size: NA; V: TRBV7-2; J: TRBJ2-7; DNA: TGTGCCAGCAGCTTAGGGACAGTCACCTACGAGCAGTACTTC; CDR3: CASSLGTVTYEQYF
D: NA; size: NA; V: TRBV30; J: TRBJ1-4; DNA: TGTGCCTGGAGTCTTTCTAGGGGTGGTTCAACTAATGAAAAACTGTTTTTT; CDR3: CAWSLSRGGSTNEKLFF
D: NA; size: NA; V: TRBV4-3; J: TRBJ2-3; DNA: TGCGCCAGCAGCCGCAACCCAGGGGGGGGGACAGATACGCAGTATTTT; CDR3: CASSRNPGGGTDTQYF
D: NA; size: once; V: TRBV5-1; J: TRBJ1-1; DNA: TGCGCCAGCAGCTTACAAGACAGGCAGGCTTTCTTT; CDR3: CASSLQDRQAFF
D: TRBD1; size: NA; V: TRBV19; J: TRBJ2-7; DNA: TGTGCCAGTAGTATCCCGGGACAGGGTCCCTACGAGCAGTACTTC; CDR3: CASSIPGQGPYEQYF
D: NA; size: once; V: TRBV7-6; J: TRBJ1-3; DNA: TGTGCCAGCAGCCTCGACAGCTCTGGAAACACCATATATTTT; CDR3: CASSLDSSGNTIYF
D: NA; size: once; V: TRBV6-1; J: TRBJ2-7; DNA: TGTGCCAGCAGTGTGCATTACGAGCAGTACTTC; CDR3: CASSVHYEQYF
D: NA; size: NA; V: TRBV5-6; J: TRBJ2-7; DNA: TGTGCCAGCAGCTTGGGGCTGGGGGGCTCCTACGAGCAGTACTTC; CDR3: CASSLGLGGSYEQYF
D: NA; size: NA; V: TRBV6-1; J: TRBJ2-6; DNA: TGTGCCAGCAGTGAAGTTTCCGGGATTTCTGGGGCCAACGTCCTGACTTTC; CDR3: CASSEVSGISGANVLTF
D: NA; size: NA; V: TRBV7-2; J: TRBJ2-7; DNA: TGTGCCAGCAGCTTAGCCCGGTACGAGCAGTACTTC; CDR3: CASSLARYEQYF
D: NA; size: NA; V: TRBV4-1; J: TRBJ1-3; DNA: TGCGCCAGCAGCCAAGTTTTCGGTCAGGTTGGAAACACCATATATTTT; CDR3: CASSQVFGQVGNTIYF
D: NA; size: NA; V: TRBV5-8; J: TRBJ1-2; DNA: TGTGCCAGCAGCTTGTGGGGCGGACCAGAAACCTTCTATGGCTACACCTTC; CDR3: CASSLWGGPETFYGYTF
D: NA; size: NA; V: TRBV7-6; J: TRBJ1-2; DNA: TGTGCCAGCAGCTTAGGTGACAGCTTCTATGGCTACACCTTC; CDR3: CASSLGDSFYGYTF
D: TRBD2; size: NA; V: TRBV5-1; J: TRBJ2-7; DNA: TGCGCCAGCAGCGTGGGGACTAGCGTTGGCTACGAGCAGTACTTC; CDR3: CASSVGTSVGYEQYF
D: NA; size: once; V: TRBV4-3; J: TRBJ1-1; DNA: TGCGCCAGCAGCCAAGGAGGGTGGGGCACGAACACTGAAGCTTTCTTT; CDR3: CASSQGGWGTNTEAFF
D: TRBD2; size: NA; V: TRBV7-2; J: TRBJ2-4; DNA: TGTGCCAGCAGCTTTTCGGGGGGGCCCCAAAACATTCAGTACTTC; CDR3: CASSFSGGPQNIQYF
D: TRBD1; size: NA; V: TRBV19; J: TRBJ1-6; DNA: TGTGCCAGTACCATGGGACAGTATAATTCACCCCTCCACTTT; CDR3: CASTMGQYNSPLHF
D: NA; size: NA; V: TRBV5-5; J: TRBJ1-3; DNA: TGTGCCAGCAGCTTGGAGTTACAGGGCTCTGGAAACACCATATATTTT; CDR3: CASSLELQGSGNTIYF
D: NA; size: NA; V: TRBV4-2; J: TRBJ2-1; DNA: TGTGCCAGCAGCCAAGATCGTGGTCGAGGGAATGAGCAGTTCTTC; CDR3: CASSQDRGRGNEQFF